Below, one TCR beta chain is given with its context. Its matching antigen is unknown. This record comes from a study of monozygotic twins with inflammatory bowel disease. With eight separate reactions per sample, the authors made cDNA. TCRdb re-called the 5' RACE reads; one entry per CDR3 protein, DNA not given. Its clone listing holds some 300,000 distinct CDR3 sequences. The CDR3 spans 16 residues. Overall study findings and caveats: T cell subtypes that differed could not be told apart. Patient-specific immunosuppressive treatments may have made repertoires more variable.

The receptor was derived from a human donor with ulcerative colitis or Crohn's disease, or a healthy co-twin of an affected twin (not recorded which). This chain links TRBV12-3 or TRBV12-4 with TRBJ1-4; TCRdb reports TRBD1, a call that lacks DNA to check it against. Material for sequencing was blood. The CDR3 region is CASSVGTVRLPEKLFF.